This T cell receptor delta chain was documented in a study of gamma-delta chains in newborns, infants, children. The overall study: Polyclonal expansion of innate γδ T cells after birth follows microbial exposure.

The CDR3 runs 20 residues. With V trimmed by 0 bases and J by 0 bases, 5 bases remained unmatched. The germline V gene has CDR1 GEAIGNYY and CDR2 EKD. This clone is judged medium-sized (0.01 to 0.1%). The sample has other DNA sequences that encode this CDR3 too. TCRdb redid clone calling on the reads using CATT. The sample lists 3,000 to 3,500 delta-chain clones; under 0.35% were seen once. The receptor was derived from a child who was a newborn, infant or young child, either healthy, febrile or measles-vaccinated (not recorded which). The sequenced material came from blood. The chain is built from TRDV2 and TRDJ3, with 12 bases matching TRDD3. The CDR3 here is CACDTVLGDTYSWDTRQMFF. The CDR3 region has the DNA TGTGCCTGTGACACCGTACTGGGGGATACCTACTCCTGGGACACCCGACAGATGTTTTTC.